What follows is one T cell receptor (beta chain) and its context. Germline V gene data show CDR1 as SQVTM and CDR2 as ANQGSEA. Between the trimmed V and J ends, which lost 8 bases and 1 base, there was a span of 20 bases. The CDR3 covers 15 residues. This sample was taken from a study of control samples from healthy donors and cancer patients. Assay: immunoSEQ multiplex PCR; the TCRdb copy retains only in-frame clones and omits some. The sample holds around 89,000 clones; 82% are singletons and the top ten take 8.5% to 10%. The gene calls are TRBV29-1 and TRBJ2-5; D is unclear. The specimen was blood. This clonotype originated in an older woman in good health. The CDR3 sequence is CSMIPTAGFQETQYF. CDR3 nucleotide sequence: TGCAGCATGATCCCTACCGCAGGCTTCCAAGAGACCCAGTACTTC.